The 32 T cell receptor beta chains given below trace back to one sample, sequenced in a study of cytomegalovirus exposure and HLA in healthy donors. The primer mix had 60 Vbeta and 13 Jbeta primers. Only in-frame clones appear in the TCRdb table, and some are missing; sequencing was by immunoSEQ multiplex PCR. This table has around 200,000 clones, 77% appearing once. The material sequenced was PBMCs. These receptors were collected from a woman aged 60-70 years in good health and CMV-seropositive.

The V and J genes are TRBV7-2 and TRBJ2-7, with a possible D match to TRBD1 (5 bases). The CDR3 spans 15 residues. Germline V CDR1 and CDR2: SGHTA, FQGNSA. Deletions cut 0 bases from V and 1 base from J, with 10 bases between. CDR3 protein: CASSLAGRISYEQYF. For the CDR3, the DNA is TGTGCCAGCAGCTTAGCGGGGCGGATATCCTACGAGCAGTACTTC.

This clone was observed a few times. This chain connects TRBV28 to TRBJ2-7, with a possible D match to TRBD1 (6 bases). Deletions cut 5 bases from V and 6 bases from J, with 11 bases between. The CDR3 is made up of 12 amino acids. CDR1 is MDHEN and CDR2 is SYDVKM in the germline V gene. CDR3 protein: CASSDQGFEQYF. In nucleotides, the CDR3 is TGTGCCAGCAGTGACCAGGGGTTCGAGCAGTACTTC.

The chain employs TRBV11-2 and TRBJ2-3; 7 bases line up with TRBD1. The CDR3 is made up of 15 amino acids. V gave up 2 bases and J gave up 2 bases; unmatched junction bases: 4. Germline CDR1 reads SGHAT; CDR2 reads FQNNGV. The CDR3 protein is CASSLTGAYTDTQYF. CDR3 sequence (DNA): TGTGCCAGCAGCTTAACAGGGGCCTACACAGATACGCAGTATTTT.

In regard to this clone: One junction end does not reproduce the germline sequence, and a read error may be involved. This rearrangement joins TRBV7-9 to TRBJ1-1, with 8 bases matching TRBD1. Germline loops: CDR1 SEHNR, CDR2 FQNEAQ (reference sequence). This CDR3 comprises 15 residues. CDR3 coding DNA: TGTGCCAGCAGCCGATTAGACAGGGGATACACAGAAGCTTTCTTT. Translated, it gives CASSRLDRGYTEAFF.

The chain carries TRBV19 and TRBJ2-2, with 13 bases that match TRBD2. V trimming: 4 bases; J trimming: 5 bases; junction bases outside the gene matches: 1. Germline V gives CDR1 LNHDA, CDR2 SQIVND (reference sequence). The CDR3 has 15 residues. CDR3 residues: CASSRGLAGTGELFF. CDR3 in DNA: TGTGCCAGTAGTAGGGGACTAGCGGGAACCGGGGAGCTGTTTTTT.

This clone was seen just once. The rearrangement links TRBV28 to TRBJ2-3, with 8 nucleotides matching TRBD1. CDR1 and CDR2 from the germline V gene are MDHEN and SYDVKM. The junction had 9 bases not matched to a gene; V was cut back by 6 bases and J by 4 bases. The CDR3 contains 15 residues. The CDR3 is CASRWDRSSADTQYF. CDR3 DNA sequence: TGTGCCAGCAGGTGGGACAGGAGCAGTGCAGATACGCAGTATTTT.

The rearrangement joins TRBV9 to TRBJ1-1, with D possibly being TRBD1 (6 bases). V was clipped by 2 bases and J by 6 bases, with 17 bases between them. This CDR3 has 15 residues. Germline lookup yields CDR1 SGDLS and CDR2 YYNGEE. The CDR3 spells CASSVDLSGQPEAFF. CDR3 DNA: TGTGCCAGCAGCGTGGACCTTTCGGGACAACCTGAAGCTTTCTTT.

This rearrangement joins TRBV5-1 to TRBJ1-2, with D tentatively TRBD1 (5 bases). Germline values: CDR1 SGHRS, CDR2 YFSETQ. The CDR3 loop spans 13 amino acids. Trimming shortened V by 0 bases and J by 5 bases, and 8 bases separated the two germline ends. The CDR3 protein is CASSLVRDYGYTF. The CDR3 DNA sequence: TGCGCCAGCAGCTTGGTCAGGGATTATGGCTACACCTTC. Drawing the rest from reference TRBV5-1 and TRBJ1-2, the complete variable domain is KAGVTQTPRYLIKTRGQQVTLSCSPISGHRSVSWYQQTPGQGLQFLFEYFSETQRNKGNFPGRFSGRQFSNSRSEMNVSTLELGDSALYLCASSLVRDYGYTFGSGTRLTVV.

The chain joins TRBV7-9 to TRBJ2-1, with 7 bases identical to TRBD1. Trimming removed 5 bases from V and 7 bases from J; junction bases left unmatched: 8. This CDR3 has 14 amino acids. Looked up from germline, CDR1 is SEHNR and CDR2 is FQNEAQ (reference sequence). The CDR3 loop reads CASSIRQGRNEQFF. The DNA of the CDR3 is TGTGCCAGCAGCATCCGACAGGGCAGAAATGAGCAGTTCTTC. The whole variable domain, filled in from reference TRBV7-9 and TRBJ2-1, reads DTGVSQNPRHKITKRGQNVTFRCDPISEHNRLYWYRQTLGQGPEFLTYFQNEAQLEKSRLLSDRFSAERPKGSFSTLEIQRTEQGDSAMYLCASSIRQGRNEQFFGPGTRLTVL.

This chain joins TRBV30 and TRBJ1-5, with D unclear. With 4 bases removed from V and 7 bases from J, the gap between germline ends came to 14 bases. The V gene's germline CDR1 is GTSNPN and CDR2 SVGIG (reference sequence). CDR3 length: 13 residues. The CDR3 region has the DNA TGTGCCTGGAATCAAGCAGGCGTACAGCCCCAGCATTTT. It encodes CAWNQAGVQPQHF.

This clone was detected a few times. V usage is TRBV15 and J usage is TRBJ2-1; 8 bases are shared with TRBD2. Germline CDR1 reads LNHNV; CDR2 reads YYDKDF (reference sequence). The CDR3 is 13 amino acids. Trimming cost V 4 bases and J 15 bases; bases outside gene matches: 11. The CDR3 loop reads CATSTNSGRGPFF. CDR3 nucleotides: TGTGCCACCAGCACTAACAGCGGGAGAGGTCCGTTCTTC.

The sample holds a few counts of this clone. The chain joins TRBV4-2 to TRBJ1-2; D unclear. V lost 4 bases, J lost 8 bases, and 14 bases lay in between. The V gene's germline CDR1 is LGHNA and CDR2 YNFKEQ. The CDR3 runs to 13 residues. In DNA, the CDR3 is TGTGCCAGCAGCCCAACGGGTGGTGGCGGCTACACCTTC. It is translated as CASSPTGGGGYTF.

About this clone itself: An end of the junction differs from the germline gene, which may be a read error. The chain has TRBV27 and TRBJ2-7; D might be TRBD1 (6 bases). This CDR3 is built from 14 residues. Per germline, CDR1 MNHEY and CDR2 SMNVEV (reference sequence). For the CDR3, the DNA is TGTGCCAGCAGTTTATCCAGGGCGGGTGACAGGCAGCACTTC. It encodes CASSLSRAGDRQHF.

This sequence joins TRBV6-6 and TRBJ2-1; tentative D call: TRBD1 (6 bases). The germline CDR1 and CDR2 sequences are MNHNY and SVGAGI (reference sequence). The V and J ends lost 3 bases and 7 bases respectively, with 16 bases between them. The CDR3 spans 15 residues. CDR3 DNA sequence: TGTGCCAGCAGTTATCGACCCTTACAGGGAAATGAGCAGTTCTTC. Amino acid sequence: CASSYRPLQGNEQFF.

The chain uses TRBV13 and TRBJ2-1; D gene uncertain. This CDR3 is 12 amino acids long. Germline V lookup: CDR1 PRHDT, CDR2 FYEKMQ (reference sequence). V lost 4 bases to trimming and J lost 3 bases, with 4 bases between them. The CDR3: CASSSVYNEQFF. DNA of the CDR3: TGTGCCAGCAGCTCCGTCTACAATGAGCAGTTCTTC. Together with reference TRBV13 and TRBJ2-1, the CDR3 gives the full variable domain: AAGVIQSPRHLIKEKRETATLKCYPIPRHDTVYWYQQGPGQDPQFLISFYEKMQSDKGSIPDRFSAQQFSDYHSELNMSSLELGDSALYFCASSSVYNEQFFGPGTRLTVL.

This chain links TRBV27 with TRBJ2-5; TRBD2 aligns across 9 bases. Germline V gene sequence: CDR1 MNHEY, CDR2 SMNVEV (reference sequence). CDR3 length: 11 amino acids. The J segment lost 11 bases and the V segment lost 7 bases, leaving 5 bases of the junction unmatched. CDR3 nucleotides: TGTGCCAGCACCCAGCGGGGGGAGCAGTACTTC. It codes for CASTQRGEQYF.

The gene calls are TRBV18 and TRBJ1-3; D not certain. The CDR3 runs 17 residues. Germline V gene lookup returns CDR1 KGHSH and CDR2 LQKENI. Trimming took off 3 bases at V and 0 bases at J, with 15 bases between the two ends. The CDR3 nucleotides are TGTGCCAGCTCACCCGGAACAGTTAAAACCTCTGGAAACACCATATATTTT. Amino acid sequence: CASSPGTVKTSGNTIYF.

This clone was seen once. V and J are TRBV28 and TRBJ2-7; D is unclear. The V gene's germline CDR1 is MDHEN and CDR2 SYDVKM. The CDR3 consists of 15 residues. Trimming took off 2 bases at V and 0 bases at J, with 11 bases between the two ends. CDR3 DNA sequence: TGTGCCAGCAGTTTAGGCGGCCTGAGCTCCTACGAGCAGTACTTC. This encodes CASSLGGLSSYEQYF.

CDR3 protein: CASSPGRLDQPQHF. The DNA for the CDR3 is TGCGCCAGCAGCCCCGGCAGGTTGGATCAGCCCCAGCATTTT. V and J are TRBV5-1 and TRBJ1-5; no clear D gene. Germline values: CDR1 SGHRS, CDR2 YFSETQ. The CDR3 spans 14 residues. V was cut by 4 bases and J by 5 bases, with 13 bases left in between.

The chain recombines TRBV30 with TRBJ1-2, with TRBD1 matching over 9 bases. Unmatched junction bases numbered 14, after V lost 0 bases and J lost 3 bases. Germline V CDR1 and CDR2: GTSNPN, SVGIG (reference sequence). This CDR3 is built from 18 residues. DNA of the CDR3: TGTGCCTGGAGTGTACACCCTAGATACAGGGGGCGCGACTATGGCTACACCTTC. Protein: CAWSVHPRYRGRDYGYTF.

In this sample, this clone turned up once. J is TRBJ1-1 and V is TRBV7-8; TRBD1 matches 9 bases. Germline V gene data show CDR1 as SGHVS and CDR2 as FQNEAQ. V gave up 3 bases and J gave up 3 bases; unmatched junction bases: 5. CDR3 size: 15 residues. The chain's CDR3 is CASSFQTGGDTEAFF. As DNA, the CDR3 is TGTGCCAGCAGCTTCCAGACAGGGGGAGACACTGAAGCTTTCTTT.

This sequence joins TRBV14 and TRBJ2-7; D is possibly TRBD2 (6 bases). This CDR3 has 13 amino acids. The germline gives CDR1 SGHDN, CDR2 FVKESK. Between the trimmed V and J ends, which lost 1 base and 2 bases, there was a span of 6 bases. DNA of the CDR3: TGTGCCAGCAGCCAAGGGAGGGCCTACGAGCAGTACTTC. Encoded protein: CASSQGRAYEQYF.

Here the CDR3 reads CASIKDSDLYEQYF. CDR3 nucleotide sequence: TGTGCCAGCATTAAGGACAGCGACCTCTACGAGCAGTACTTC. V gene TRBV6-1 combines with J gene TRBJ2-7, with a possible D match to TRBD1 (6 bases). This CDR3 spans 14 amino acids. Germline CDR1 MNHNS, CDR2 SASEGT. The germline V and J ends were trimmed by 7 bases and 3 bases, with 16 bases remaining between them.

The rearrangement links TRBV4-2 to TRBJ1-1; no clear D gene. Germline loops: CDR1 LGHNA, CDR2 YNFKEQ. Between the trimmed V and J ends, which lost 1 base and 1 base, there was a span of 7 bases. This CDR3 has 14 amino acids. The CDR3 nucleotides are TGTGCCAGCAGCCAAGGTCACACGAACACTGAAGCTTTCTTT. Protein: CASSQGHTNTEAFF.

The rearrangement joins TRBV5-4 to TRBJ2-3; 13 nucleotides agree with TRBD2. J was trimmed by 4 bases and V by 4 bases; bases with no gene match: 3. Germline V gene sequence: CDR1 SGHNT, CDR2 YYREEE (reference sequence). This CDR3 is built from 15 residues. Here the CDR3 reads CASSGLAGAADTQYF. CDR3 coding DNA: TGTGCCAGCAGCGGACTAGCGGGGGCCGCAGATACGCAGTATTTT.

This chain connects TRBV20-1 to TRBJ2-5; no reliable D call. V lost 4 bases to trimming and J lost 2 bases, with 5 bases between them. Germline lookup yields CDR1 DFQATT and CDR2 SNEGSKA (reference sequence). CDR3 length: 11 amino acids. The CDR3, as DNA: TGCAGTGCTACAGTTCAAGAGACCCAGTACTTC. The encoded protein is CSATVQETQYF.

The chain recombines TRBV6-5 with TRBJ2-5; 8 nucleotides align to TRBD2. After removal of 3 bases from V and 3 bases from J, the junction contained 6 bases not matched to a gene. Germline V CDR1 and CDR2: MNHEY, SVGAGI. The CDR3 runs to 15 residues. Here the CDR3 DNA reads TGTGCCAGCAGTTATGTCGGGGGGGGAGAAGAGACCCAGTACTTC. It is translated as CASSYVGGGEETQYF.

The V gene is TRBV6-1, the J gene TRBJ1-1; D might be TRBD1 (5 bases). The CDR3 contains 15 residues. CDR1 and CDR2 from the germline V gene are MNHNS and SASEGT. V was pared by 1 base and J by 7 bases, with 16 bases between. The CDR3 nucleotides are TGTGCCAGCAGTGAAGTTGGCGCCGCCGGGGGTGAAGCTTTCTTT. It codes for CASSEVGAAGGEAFF.

This clone was recorded only once. The chain is built from TRBV29-1 and TRBJ2-3; TRBD2 agrees at 12 bases. The CDR3 extends over 14 amino acids. V dropped 7 bases and J dropped 4; count of bases not matched to a gene: 6. CDR1 is SQVTM and CDR2 is ANQGSEA in the germline V gene. DNA for the CDR3: TGCAGCGGTACTCTAGCGGGAGGGTCAGATACGCAGTATTTT. This codes for CSGTLAGGSDTQYF.

This chain joins TRBV28 and TRBJ1-2; 9 positions agree with TRBD1. The CDR3 sequence is 16 residues long. CDR1 and CDR2 (germline): MDHEN, SYDVKM. The V gene end was trimmed by 6 bases and the J gene end by 0 bases; junction bases not matched to a gene: 8. The CDR3 spells CASSSYGTGPNYGYTF. The CDR3 region has the DNA TGTGCCAGCAGCTCGTATGGGACAGGGCCTAACTATGGCTACACCTTC.

J is TRBJ1-4 and V is TRBV4-1; no clear D. The CDR3 sequence is 11 residues long. Trimming stripped 3 bases from V and 8 bases from J, with 4 bases between. The germline gives CDR1 MGHRA, CDR2 YSYEKL. This CDR3 reads CASSQTEKLFF. CDR3 nucleotides: TGCGCCAGCAGCCAGACAGAAAAACTGTTTTTT.

The table lists this clone with a count of one. The J gene is TRBJ2-5, the V gene TRBV6-5; TRBD1 matches 8 bases. Germline V gene lookup returns CDR1 MNHEY and CDR2 SVGAGI. V shed 7 bases, J shed 7 bases, and the junction held 5 bases outside the gene matches. The CDR3 is made up of 12 amino acids. The CDR3 is CASKRQGWTQYF. CDR3 DNA sequence: TGTGCCAGCAAAAGACAGGGGTGGACCCAGTACTTC.